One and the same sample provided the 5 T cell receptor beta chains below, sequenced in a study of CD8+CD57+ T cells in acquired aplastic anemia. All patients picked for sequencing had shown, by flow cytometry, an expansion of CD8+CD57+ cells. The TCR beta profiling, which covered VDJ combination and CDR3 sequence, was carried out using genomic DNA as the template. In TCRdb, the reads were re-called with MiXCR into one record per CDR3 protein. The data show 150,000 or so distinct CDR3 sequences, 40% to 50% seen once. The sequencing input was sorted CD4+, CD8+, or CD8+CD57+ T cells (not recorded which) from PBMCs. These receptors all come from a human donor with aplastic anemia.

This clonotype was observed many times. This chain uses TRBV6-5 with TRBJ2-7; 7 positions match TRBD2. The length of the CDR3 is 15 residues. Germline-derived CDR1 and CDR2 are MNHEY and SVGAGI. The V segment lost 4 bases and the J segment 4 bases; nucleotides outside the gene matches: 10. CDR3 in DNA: TGTGCCAGCAGTTCCTGGGGCGGGAGTTTGTACGAGCAGTACTTC. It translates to CASSSWGGSLYEQYF.

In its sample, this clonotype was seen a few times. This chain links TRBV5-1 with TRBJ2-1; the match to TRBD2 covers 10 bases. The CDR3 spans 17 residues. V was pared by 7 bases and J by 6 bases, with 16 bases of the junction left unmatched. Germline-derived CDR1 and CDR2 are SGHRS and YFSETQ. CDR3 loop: CASWEGAPLAGANEQFF. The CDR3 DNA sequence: TGCGCCAGCTGGGAGGGGGCCCCGCTAGCGGGGGCCAATGAGCAGTTCTTC.

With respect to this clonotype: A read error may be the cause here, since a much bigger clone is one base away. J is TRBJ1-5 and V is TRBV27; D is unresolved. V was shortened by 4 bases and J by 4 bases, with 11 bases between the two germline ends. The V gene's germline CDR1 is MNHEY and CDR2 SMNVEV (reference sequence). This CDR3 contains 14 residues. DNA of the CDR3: TGTGCCAGCAGTTGGGCGTGGGGTAATCAGCCCCAGCATTTT. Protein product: CASSWAWGNQPQHF.

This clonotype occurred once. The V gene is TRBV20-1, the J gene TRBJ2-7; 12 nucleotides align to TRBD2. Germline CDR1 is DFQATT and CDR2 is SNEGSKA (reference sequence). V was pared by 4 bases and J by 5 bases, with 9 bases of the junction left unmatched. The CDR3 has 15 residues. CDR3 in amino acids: CSANGLAGLSHEQYF. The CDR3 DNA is TGCAGTGCTAACGGACTAGCGGGATTAAGCCACGAGCAGTACTTC.

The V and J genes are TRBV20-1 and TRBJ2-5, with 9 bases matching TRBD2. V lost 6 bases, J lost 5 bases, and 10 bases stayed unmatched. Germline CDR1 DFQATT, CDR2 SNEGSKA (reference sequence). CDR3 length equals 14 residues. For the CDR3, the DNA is TGCAGTGCAGCCGAGAGCGGGAGGAGGGAGACCCAGTACTTC. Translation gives CSAAESGRRETQYF.